This TCR beta chain is drawn from a study of T cell repertoires in cytomegalovirus infection. About the research overall: It was the public TCR beta signatures that indicated both CMV infection and matching HLA type. Broader study findings: Summed frequency of public TCR beta families distinguished CMV carriers with the relevant HLA. CMV-specific TCR beta clonotypes restricted by HLA-C were the ones dominating the ex vivo response.

TCRdb used MiXCR to reprocess the reads, holding one entry per CDR3 protein. The data hold around 190,000 distinct CDR3 sequences, with about an eighth observed a single time. This clonotype was detected ten times or more. The antigen is undetermined. CDR3 length: 15 amino acids. Germline V gene data show CDR1 as MNHEY and CDR2 as SVGEGT. V lost 2 bases, J lost 3 bases, and 4 bases stayed unmatched. This TCR was sampled from a human donor in good health (CMV status not recorded). Some clones in this sample may be carry-over from other donors' samples. The sample consisted of PBMCs. This chain links TRBV6-2 or TRBV6-3 with TRBJ2-7; 10 bases match TRBD2. The CDR3 region has the DNA TGTGCCAGCAGTTACCGTCGGACTAGCGGCTACGAGCAGTACTTC. Encoded protein: CASSYRRTSGYEQYF.